Listed below are T cell receptor beta chains from one sample, sequenced in a study of beta chain features in type 1 diabetes. Repertoires were generated with immunoSEQ multiplex PCR, while TCRdb's copy carries only in-frame clones and drops some. Here the sample spans over 700,000 clones, roughly a sixth being singletons. Sample: naive CD4+ T cells from blood. The source is a woman aged 18-29 years in good health. CDR3s include the opening cysteine and the closing phenylalanine or tryptophan. The D gene is left open where the match is weak. Rows give clone size only sometimes, using once, few, many, or a class for an expanded clone.

j_call | clone_size | v_call | d_call | cdr3_nt | cdr3_aa
TRBJ2-5 | NA | TRBV4-3 | NA | TGCGCCAGCAGCCAAGAACCACCCGGGCCCACCGCGGGGGAGACCCAGTACTTC | CASSQEPPGPTAGETQYF
TRBJ2-7 | few | TRBV28 | TRBD2 | TGTGCCAGCAGCGCGGGGGGGACTTCCTACGAGCAGTACTTC | CASSAGGTSYEQYF
TRBJ2-2 | NA | TRBV4-3 | NA | TGCGCCAGCAGCCAAGATCATGGATGGAACACCGGGGAGCTGTTTTTT | CASSQDHGWNTGELFF
TRBJ1-2 | few | TRBV18 | NA | TGTGCCAGCTCACCACCGCCCGGGGCAGGCTATGGCTACACCTTC | CASSPPPGAGYGYTF
TRBJ2-1 | few | TRBV2 | NA | TGTGCCAGCAGTGAAGCACTAAGTCTCTACAATGAGCAGTTCTTC | CASSEALSLYNEQFF
TRBJ2-7 | NA | TRBV5-1 | NA | TGCGCCAGCCAGAGGTCCTCCTGGGACTACGAGCAGTACTTC | CASQRSSWDYEQYF
TRBJ2-7 | NA | TRBV9 | NA | TGTGCCAGCAGCGTAGGAGACAGGCCCGGCGAGCAGTACTTC | CASSVGDRPGEQYF
TRBJ2-3 | few | TRBV28 | NA | TGTGCCAGCAGCACAACTCTAGAGGATACGCAGTATTTT | CASSTTLEDTQYF
TRBJ1-2 | NA | TRBV19 | TRBD1 | TGTGCCAGTAGTCTACGACAGGGGAACTATGGCTACACCTTC | CASSLRQGNYGYTF
TRBJ2-1 | NA | TRBV2 | TRBD2 | TGTGCCAGCAGCCTGAGGGGACTAGCGGACGCCAATGAGCAGTTCTTC | CASSLRGLADANEQFF
TRBJ2-5 | few | TRBV4-2 | TRBD2 | TGTGCCAGCAGCCCAGCGGGGGCCACGGGAGAGACCCAGTACTTC | CASSPAGATGETQYF
TRBJ2-5 | NA | TRBV18 | NA | TGTGCCGTGGTGGTTGGAGAGACCCAGTACTTC | CAVVVGETQYF
TRBJ2-3 | NA | TRBV28 | NA | TGTGCCAGCAGTTTAGTTGATTTCATGGGCACAGATACGCAGTATTTT | CASSLVDFMGTDTQYF
TRBJ2-5 | NA | TRBV4-2 | NA | TGTGCCAGCAGTACGGGATCCCGTTTAGAGACCCAGTACTTC | CASSTGSRLETQYF
TRBJ2-5 | NA | TRBV14 | NA | TGTGCCAGCAGCCAAGGTCTATTGGGAGAGACCCAGTACTTC | CASSQGLLGETQYF
TRBJ2-3 | NA | TRBV4-1 | NA | TGCGCCAGCAGCCAACTTCCCAGAGCCACAGATACGCAGTATTTT | CASSQLPRATDTQYF